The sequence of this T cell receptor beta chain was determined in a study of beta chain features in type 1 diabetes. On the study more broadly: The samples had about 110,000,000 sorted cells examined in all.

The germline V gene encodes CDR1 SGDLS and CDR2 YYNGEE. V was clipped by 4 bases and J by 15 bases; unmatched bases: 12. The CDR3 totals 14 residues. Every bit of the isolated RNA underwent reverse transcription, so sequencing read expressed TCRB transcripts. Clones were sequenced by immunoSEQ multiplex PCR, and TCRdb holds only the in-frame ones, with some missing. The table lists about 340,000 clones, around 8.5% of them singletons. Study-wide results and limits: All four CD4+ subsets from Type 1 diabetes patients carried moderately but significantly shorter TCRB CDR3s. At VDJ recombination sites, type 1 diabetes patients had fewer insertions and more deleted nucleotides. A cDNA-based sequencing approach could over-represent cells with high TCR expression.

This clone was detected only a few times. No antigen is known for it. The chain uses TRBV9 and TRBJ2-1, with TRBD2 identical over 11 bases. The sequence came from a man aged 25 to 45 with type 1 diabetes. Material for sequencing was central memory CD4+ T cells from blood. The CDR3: CASSPGSGGAPRFF. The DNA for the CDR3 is TGTGCCAGCAGCCCCGGTAGCGGGGGGGCCCCCCGGTTCTTC.